The rows below give T cell receptor beta chains drawn from one sample of a study of CD8 T cells in Susac syndrome. TCRdb itself ran the immunoSEQ multiplex PCR reads through MiXCR, one entry per CDR3 protein. Among around 110,000 distinct CDR3 sequences listed, 94% were seen once. Sequencing input: CD8+ T cells from PBMCs. These receptors originate from a human donor with Susac syndrome. The CDR3 runs from the conserved cysteine through the conserved F or W. D genes are given only for firm matches. Clone size, where shown, is once, few, many, or a class for clones that have expanded.

v_gene: TRBV7-9; d_gene: TRBD1; j_gene: TRBJ1-4; abundance: .; CDR3nt: TGTGCCAGCAGCTTGGACAGGGAATTGGAAAAACTGTTTTTT; CDR3aa: CASSLDRELEKLFF
v_gene: TRBV7-3; d_gene: TRBD1; j_gene: TRBJ2-5; abundance: .; CDR3nt: TGTGCCAGCAGCTTCGGACAGGGCCAAGAGACCCAGTACTTC; CDR3aa: CASSFGQGQETQYF
v_gene: TRBV7-6; d_gene: .; j_gene: TRBJ2-3; abundance: .; CDR3nt: TGTGCCAGCAGCTTATCTTTGAGCGGCCGCACAGATACGCAGTATTTT; CDR3aa: CASSLSLSGRTDTQYF
v_gene: TRBV6-6; d_gene: .; j_gene: TRBJ2-3; abundance: once; CDR3nt: TGTGCCAGCGTGGCGGGGACGTGGGATACGCAGTATTTT; CDR3aa: CASVAGTWDTQYF
v_gene: TRBV19; d_gene: TRBD1; j_gene: TRBJ2-5; abundance: .; CDR3nt: TGTGCCAGTATGGACAGGGTAGGGGAGACCCAGTACTTC; CDR3aa: CASMDRVGETQYF
v_gene: TRBV29-1; d_gene: .; j_gene: TRBJ2-1; abundance: .; CDR3nt: TGCAGCGTTGAATCAGGCAACTCCTATGAGCAGTTCTTC; CDR3aa: CSVESGNSYEQFF
v_gene: TRBV7-6; d_gene: .; j_gene: TRBJ2-5; abundance: .; CDR3nt: TGTGCCAGCAGCCTACGACCTGGGGAGACCCAGTACTTC; CDR3aa: CASSLRPGETQYF
v_gene: TRBV7-8; d_gene: TRBD1; j_gene: TRBJ2-3; abundance: .; CDR3nt: TGTGCCAGCAGCTTAGCAGGGGGCTACACCGGGGATACGCAGTATTTT; CDR3aa: CASSLAGGYTGDTQYF
v_gene: TRBV6-2/TRBV6-3; d_gene: .; j_gene: TRBJ2-1; abundance: .; CDR3nt: TGTGCCAGCAGGGACAATGAGCAGTTCTTC; CDR3aa: CASRDNEQFF
v_gene: TRBV9; d_gene: .; j_gene: TRBJ2-1; abundance: .; CDR3nt: TGTGCCAGCGGGGTTAAAAATGAGCAGTTCTTC; CDR3aa: CASGVKNEQFF
v_gene: TRBV6-5; d_gene: TRBD1; j_gene: TRBJ2-1; abundance: .; CDR3nt: TGTGCCAGCAGTTACTCGACAGGGGGCTACAATGAGCAGTTCTTC; CDR3aa: CASSYSTGGYNEQFF